Shown below are 27 T cell receptor beta chains from a single sample sequenced in a study of T cell repertoires in cytomegalovirus infection (dated by TCRdb to about 2019). These TCRs are of unknown antigen specificity. Sequencing instrument: Illumina HiSeq 1500. Clones were called with MiXCR by TCRdb after fastp trimmed the public reads at Q25, and only in-frame beta chains were retained. Rows with one shared CDR3 protein collapse into an entry with the most common genes and DNA. This sample comprises 45,000 to 75,000 distinct CDR3 sequences, about a third of them detected only once. The ten largest clonotypes hold about 73% of the sample. Sequenced material: PBMCs, sequenced either directly or after in vitro stimulation (not recorded which). The receptors derive from a human donor in good health (CMV status not recorded). Some clones in this sample may be carry-over from other donors' samples.

This clonotype was recorded many times. CDR3 protein: CASSPPGTEGNTIYF. CDR3 coding DNA: TGTGCCAGCAGCCCGCCCGGGACAGAAGGAAACACCATATATTTT. The chain employs TRBV7-2 and TRBJ1-3, with 7 bases matching TRBD1. Germline assignment: CDR1 SGHTA and CDR2 FQGNSA. V lost 5 bases to trimming and J lost 4 bases; unmatched junction nucleotides: 8. This CDR3 spans 15 amino acids.

This clonotype came up once. A much larger clonotype is one base distant, so this may be a read error. The chain uses TRBV7-6 and TRBJ1-1; D call uncertain. This CDR3 spans 17 amino acids. The V gene's germline CDR1 is SGHVS and CDR2 FNYEAQ. CDR3 sequence (DNA): TGTGCCAACAGCTTAGATAGCGGACGGCCCCTCATGACTGAAGCTTTCTTT. It is translated as CANSLDSGRPLMTEAFF.

The chain couples TRBV25-1 to TRBJ1-1, with 7 bases aligning to TRBD1. CDR1 MGHDK and CDR2 SYGVNS come from the germline V gene. This CDR3 is 16 amino acids long. After removal of 2 bases from V and 4 bases from J, the junction contained 10 bases not matched to a gene. DNA for the CDR3: TGTGCCAGCAGTGAACGTGGGAGGGGGCTGAGCACTGAAGCTTTCTTT. Translated: CASSERGRGLSTEAFF.

This clonotype was recorded a few times. The rearrangement uses TRBV12-5 and TRBJ1-1; D gene unclear. The CDR3 consists of 15 residues. Germline CDR1 LGHNT, CDR2 FRNRAP. Trimming cost V 0 bases and J 1 base, with 9 bases left between them. The CDR3 protein is CASGLVLGSNTEAFF. The DNA of the CDR3 is TGTGCTAGTGGTTTGGTTTTGGGGTCGAACACTGAAGCTTTCTTT.

This clonotype has more than one count but fewer than ten. The chain is built from TRBV20-1 and TRBJ2-1; D remains ambiguous. The CDR3 contains 14 residues. Trimming removed 2 bases from V and 6 bases from J, with 14 bases in between. The germline V gene has CDR1 DFQATT and CDR2 SNEGSKA (reference sequence). CDR3 sequence (DNA): TGCAGTGCTAGAAGCTACGAGTCCGTCAATGAGCAGTTCTTC. Translation gives CSARSYESVNEQFF.

This clonotype was recorded a few times. The CDR3 loop is CASSYSPDRGLYEQYF. Written as DNA, the CDR3 is TGTGCCAGCAGTTACTCACCTGACAGGGGGCTCTACGAGCAGTACTTC. The chain links TRBV6-6 to TRBJ2-7; the match to TRBD1 covers 10 bases. The CDR3 extends over 16 amino acids. V lost 0 bases, J lost 3 bases, and 5 bases stayed unmatched. Per the germline V gene, CDR1 is MNHNY and CDR2 is SVGAGI (reference sequence).

This clonotype occurred many times. The chain links TRBV7-2 to TRBJ2-7; D assignment may be TRBD1 or TRBD2 (5 bases each). This CDR3 comprises 15 residues. Trimming pared 0 bases from V and 0 bases from J, leaving 9 bases between. Looked up from germline, CDR1 is SGHTA and CDR2 is FQGNSA. The CDR3 loop reads CASSLAGPSSYEQYF. CDR3 bases: TGTGCCAGCAGCTTAGCGGGACCGAGCTCCTACGAGCAGTACTTC.

Only a few counts were recorded for this clonotype. The chain is built from TRBV7-9 and TRBJ1-1; the D is unclear. Germline V CDR1 and CDR2: SEHNR, FQNEAQ (reference sequence). The CDR3 runs 12 residues. V lost 3 bases and J 5 bases, leaving 7 bases between the germline ends. The CDR3 here is CASSFLRTEAFF. The DNA for the CDR3 is TGTGCCAGCAGCTTTTTGAGGACTGAAGCTTTCTTT. Full variable domain (rest looked up from reference TRBV7-9 and TRBJ1-1): DTGVSQNPRHKITKRGQNVTFRCDPISEHNRLYWYRQTLGQGPEFLTYFQNEAQLEKSRLLSDRFSAERPKGSFSTLEIQRTEQGDSAMYLCASSFLRTEAFFGQGTRLTVV.

The chain has TRBV5-4 and TRBJ1-3, with 8 bases aligning to TRBD1. Germline V gene sequence: CDR1 SGHNT, CDR2 YYREEE (reference sequence). The CDR3 totals 17 residues. The junction had 12 bases not matched to a gene; V was cut back by 4 bases and J by 3 bases. CDR3 amino acids: CASSGRGQGARGNTIYF. The DNA of the CDR3 is TGTGCCAGCAGCGGACGGGGCCAGGGGGCTCGTGGAAACACCATATATTTT. Drawing the rest from reference TRBV5-4 and TRBJ1-3, the complete variable domain is ETGVTQSPTHLIKTRGQQVTLRCSSQSGHNTVSWYQQALGQGPQFIFQYYREEENGRGNFPPRFSGLQFPNYSSELNVNALELDDSALYLCASSGRGQGARGNTIYFGEGSWLTVV.

Concerning this clonotype itself: The junction and the germline gene differ at one end; a read error may be behind it. The gene calls are TRBV5-3 and TRBJ2-3; D gene unclear. TRBV5-3 is recorded as an ORF, its role being uncertain. There are 17 residues in the CDR3. CDR3 region: CASSLKVLGGGTDTQYF. CDR3 nucleotides: TGTGCCAGCAGCTTGAAGGTTCTAGGTGGTGGCACAGATACGCAGTATTTT.

The chain has TRBV5-1 and TRBJ2-1; the match to TRBD2 covers 8 bases. With 4 bases clipped from V and 7 bases from J, the junction kept 13 bases outside the gene matches. From germline, CDR1 is SGHRS and CDR2 YFSETQ. This CDR3 is 16 amino acids long. The CDR3: CASSRNPGLGLNEQFF. CDR3 bases: TGCGCCAGCAGCCGAAACCCGGGACTAGGTTTGAATGAGCAGTTCTTC.

The chain uses TRBV4-1 and TRBJ2-5; D is unresolved. CDR3 length: 16 residues. V was pared by 0 bases and J by 5 bases, with 16 bases between. CDR1 MGHRA and CDR2 YSYEKL come from the germline V gene. CDR3 DNA sequence: TGCGCCAGCAGCCAAGAGGCCCTGCCAATTCGGGAGACCCAGTACTTC. As protein: CASSQEALPIRETQYF.

The chain employs TRBV28 and TRBJ2-1, with D unresolved. V was pared by 7 bases and J by 1 base, with 14 bases between. Germline loops: CDR1 MDHEN, CDR2 SYDVKM. There are 15 residues in the CDR3. CDR3 protein: CASIPAFLSYNEQFF. The CDR3 nucleotides are TGTGCCAGCATCCCGGCGTTTCTATCCTACAATGAGCAGTTCTTC.

The CDR3 reads CASSRGQNTEAFF. The CDR3 DNA reads as TGTGCCAGCAGTCGGGGGCAGAACACTGAAGCTTTCTTT. J is TRBJ1-1 and V is TRBV6-5; possible D gene TRBD1, 6 bases. V was pared by 5 bases and J by 1 base, with 8 bases between. The CDR3 spans 13 residues. The germline gives CDR1 MNHEY, CDR2 SVGAGI.

This clonotype appeared a few times. The CDR3 bases are TGTGCCAGCAGTTATCGCGAGGGGCACAATGAGCAGTTCTTC. Protein: CASSYREGHNEQFF. V usage is TRBV12-3 or TRBV12-4 and J usage is TRBJ2-1, with D perhaps TRBD1 or TRBD2 (5 bases each). The CDR3 runs 14 residues. Trimming stripped 4 bases from V and 5 bases from J, with 12 bases between.

The genes are TRBV6-1 and TRBJ1-6, with 8 bases identical to TRBD1. Germline values: CDR1 MNHNS, CDR2 SASEGT. CDR3 size: 13 residues. Losses at the gene ends were 6 bases for V and 5 bases for J; bases not matched to a gene: 0. As DNA, the CDR3 is TGTGCCAGCAGGACAGGGGATAATTCACCCCTCCACTTT. Encoded protein: CASRTGDNSPLHF.

This clonotype occurred many times. The chain joins TRBV7-2 to TRBJ2-3; D perhaps matches TRBD2 (6 bases). This CDR3 is 14 amino acids long. CDR1 and CDR2 (germline): SGHTA, FQGNSA. V dropped 6 bases and J dropped 3 bases, with 13 bases sitting between them. CDR3 nucleotide sequence: TGTGCCAGCAGTTTACGACTAGGTACAGATACGCAGTATTTT. It encodes CASSLRLGTDTQYF.

This clonotype appeared many times. V is TRBV7-2 and J is TRBJ2-7; 11 bases are shared with TRBD2. The V gene end was trimmed by 5 bases and the J gene end by 3 bases; junction bases not matched to a gene: 9. The CDR3 totals 16 residues. The germline V gene has CDR1 SGHTA and CDR2 FQGNSA. The CDR3 region is CASSLFGTSGYYEQYF. The CDR3, as DNA: TGTGCCAGCAGCCTGTTCGGGACTAGCGGTTACTACGAGCAGTACTTC.

This rearrangement joins TRBV2 to TRBJ1-2, with unresolved D. The germline V gene has CDR1 SNHLY and CDR2 FYNNEI. The length of the CDR3 is 12 residues. Trimming cost V 6 bases and J 1 base, with 6 bases left between them. CDR3 DNA sequence: TGTGCCAGCAGGGGAAGTAACTATGGCTACACCTTC. This codes for CASRGSNYGYTF. The variable domain in full, completed from reference TRBV2 and TRBJ1-2, reads EPEVTQTPSHQVTQMGQEVILRCVPISNHLYFYWYRQILGQKVEFLVSFYNNEISEKSEIFDDQFSVERPDGSNFTLKIRSTKLEDSAMYFCASRGSNYGYTFGSGTRLTVV.

This clonotype was counted only a few times. The CDR3 loop reads CASSLSPGRRRYTF. The CDR3 DNA reads TGTGCCAGCAGTTTGTCCCCAGGGAGGCGTCGCTACACCTTC. The V and J genes are TRBV28 and TRBJ1-2; D is possibly TRBD1 (5 bases). V was cut by 3 bases and J by 9 bases, with 17 bases left in between. The V gene's germline CDR1 is MDHEN and CDR2 SYDVKM. This CDR3 is built from 14 residues.

The chain links TRBV7-4 to TRBJ2-2; 8 bases agree with TRBD2. Germline values: CDR1 SGHVT, CDR2 SQSDAQ. The CDR3 is made up of 14 amino acids. V shed 5 bases, J shed 3 bases, and the junction held 2 bases outside the gene matches. The CDR3 DNA follows: TGTGCCAGCAGCCCGGGACTAGACACCGGGGAGCTGTTTTTT. It translates to CASSPGLDTGELFF.

This clonotype was seen more than once but under ten times. The chain recombines TRBV2 with TRBJ1-5, with TRBD1 as a possible D gene (5 bases). The germline V gene encodes CDR1 SNHLY and CDR2 FYNNEI. Trimming left V 4 bases short and J 3 bases short, with 10 bases between. The CDR3 has 14 residues. CDR3 in amino acids: CASSAGQNNQPQHF. CDR3 nucleotide sequence: TGTGCCAGCAGTGCCGGACAAAACAATCAGCCCCAGCATTTT.

The chain has TRBV29-1 and TRBJ2-2; no definite D call. CDR1 SQVTM and CDR2 ANQGSEA come from the germline V gene. This CDR3 spans 13 amino acids. V gave up 8 bases and J gave up 1 base, with 11 bases separating them. The CDR3 here is CSMVGRNTGELFF. CDR3 sequence (DNA): TGCAGCATGGTTGGTAGGAACACCGGGGAGCTGTTTTTT.

The rearrangement links TRBV5-4 to TRBJ2-1; D uncertain. This CDR3 has 15 residues. The germline V gene encodes CDR1 SGHNT and CDR2 YYREEE (reference sequence). With 5 bases removed from V and 2 bases from J, the gap between germline ends came to 14 bases. CDR3: CASSPTAVAYNEQFF. The CDR3 nucleotides are TGTGCCAGCAGTCCTACAGCAGTAGCCTACAATGAGCAGTTCTTC.

This clonotype has a handful of counts. J is TRBJ1-1 and V is TRBV7-6; 8 bases match TRBD1. After removal of 4 bases from V and 3 bases from J, the junction contained 4 bases not matched to a gene. The germline CDR1 and CDR2 sequences are SGHVS and FNYEAQ. The CDR3 is 14 amino acids. CDR3: CASSSTGVDTEAFF. The CDR3 nucleotides read TGTGCCAGCAGCTCGACAGGGGTGGACACTGAAGCTTTCTTT.

The rearrangement joins TRBV20-1 to TRBJ2-5, with D possibly matching TRBD1 (6 bases). Germline V gene data show CDR1 as DFQATT and CDR2 as SNEGSKA (reference sequence). This CDR3 comprises 15 residues. Trimming took off 0 bases at V and 5 bases at J, with 16 bases between the two ends. In DNA, the CDR3 is TGCAGTGCTAGAGATCCCAGGGGAAGGCAGGAGACCCAGTACTTC. Translated: CSARDPRGRQETQYF.

CDR3 residues: CASSPLGQGLAGELFF. The CDR3 DNA reads TGCGCCAGCAGCCCCTTGGGACAGGGACTCGCCGGGGAGCTGTTTTTT. The chain joins TRBV4-1 to TRBJ2-2, with 9 bases lining up with TRBD1. This CDR3 is built from 16 residues. Trimming took 4 bases from V and 6 from J; bases not matched to a gene: 9. In germline, CDR1 is MGHRA, CDR2 YSYEKL.